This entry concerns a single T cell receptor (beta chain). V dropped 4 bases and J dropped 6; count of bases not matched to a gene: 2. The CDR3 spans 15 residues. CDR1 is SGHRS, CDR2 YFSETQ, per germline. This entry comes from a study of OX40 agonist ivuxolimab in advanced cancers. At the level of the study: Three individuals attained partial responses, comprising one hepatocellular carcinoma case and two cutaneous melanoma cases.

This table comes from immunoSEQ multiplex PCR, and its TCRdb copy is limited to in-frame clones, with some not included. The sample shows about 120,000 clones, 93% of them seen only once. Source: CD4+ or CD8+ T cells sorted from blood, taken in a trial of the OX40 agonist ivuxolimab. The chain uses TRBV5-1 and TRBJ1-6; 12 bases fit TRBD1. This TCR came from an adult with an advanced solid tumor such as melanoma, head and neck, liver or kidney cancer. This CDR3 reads CASSQGQGANSPLHF. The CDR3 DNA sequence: TGCGCCAGCAGCCAGGGACAGGGGGCTAATTCACCCCTCCACTTT.